One and the same sample provided the 27 T cell receptor beta chains below, sequenced in a study of blood T cell repertoires in COVID-19. Only in-frame clones appear in the TCRdb table, and some are missing; sequencing was by immunoSEQ multiplex PCR. The sample gives some 250,000 clones, approximately 83% of which show up once; 2.5% to 3.5% is in the top ten. Specimen: peripheral blood. The receptor source for this set is a woman under 40 who had recovered from COVID-19.

V gene TRBV6-2 or TRBV6-3 combines with J gene TRBJ2-7, with TRBD1 matching over 7 bases. CDR3 length: 15 amino acids. Per germline, CDR1 MNHEY and CDR2 SVGEGT. V lost 2 bases to trimming and J lost 5 bases; unmatched junction nucleotides: 9. CDR3 residues: CASSYPGTGVDEQYF. CDR3 bases: TGTGCCAGCAGTTACCCGGGAACAGGGGTGGACGAGCAGTACTTC.

In nucleotides, the CDR3 is TGTGCCATCAGTGACGGAGGGAACATTCAGTACTTC. It translates to CAISDGGNIQYF. The chain carries TRBV10-3 and TRBJ2-4; D is perhaps TRBD2 (6 bases). Trimming removed 3 bases at V and 7 bases at J, with 7 bases between. CDR3 length: 12 residues. Germline CDR1 is ENHRY and CDR2 is SYGVKD.

This clone showed up just a few times. The CDR3 spells CASSLEGHTEAFF. The CDR3 DNA follows: TGTGCCAGCAGCTTAGAGGGGCACACTGAAGCTTTCTTT. The chain employs TRBV11-2 and TRBJ1-1, with a tentative D call TRBD1 (5 bases). The CDR3 extends over 13 amino acids. Germline V CDR1 and CDR2: SGHAT, FQNNGV. V was clipped by 0 bases and J by 3 bases, with 5 bases between them.

The sample holds a few counts of this clone. V and J are TRBV18 and TRBJ1-5; the match to TRBD1 covers 8 bases. The trim removed 6 bases at V and 0 bases at J, leaving 4 bases unmatched. Germline V gene data show CDR1 as KGHSH and CDR2 as LQKENI. The CDR3 loop spans 15 amino acids. CDR3 nucleotides: TGTGCCAGCTCTCGCGGGACAGGTAGCAATCAGCCCCAGCATTTT. Translating it yields CASSRGTGSNQPQHF. Complete variable domain (other parts from reference TRBV18 and TRBJ1-5): NAGVMQNPRHLVRRRGQEARLRCSPMKGHSHVYWYRQLPEEGLKFMVYLQKENIIDESGMPKERFSAEFPKEGPSILRIQQVVRGDSAAYFCASSRGTGSNQPQHFGDGTRLSIL.

This chain uses TRBV9 with TRBJ1-1, with 7 bases that match TRBD1. Losses at the gene ends were 4 bases for V and 1 base for J; bases not matched to a gene: 7. The CDR3 sequence is 15 residues long. CDR1 and CDR2 from the germline V gene are SGDLS and YYNGEE. This CDR3 reads CASSPRTGPNTEAFF. CDR3 sequence (DNA): TGTGCCAGCAGCCCGAGGACAGGTCCGAACACTGAAGCTTTCTTT. Combining the CDR3 with reference TRBV9 and TRBJ1-1 gives the whole variable domain DSGVTQTPKHLITATGQRVTLRCSPRSGDLSVYWYQQSLDQGLQFLIQYYNGEERAKGNILERFSAQQFPDLHSELNLSSLELGDSALYFCASSPRTGPNTEAFFGQGTRLTVV.

The V and J genes are TRBV20-1 and TRBJ1-2; D unresolved. Looked up from germline, CDR1 is DFQATT and CDR2 is SNEGSKA (reference sequence). With 5 bases removed from V and 7 bases from J, the gap between germline ends came to 11 bases. CDR3 size: 11 residues. As DNA, the CDR3 is TGCAGTGCTCGCTTCAGGCTTGGCTACACCTTC. This encodes CSARFRLGYTF.

About this clone itself: Other nucleotide sequences in the sample specify the same CDR3. This chain connects TRBV9 to TRBJ1-1, with D possibly matching TRBD1 (5 bases). The CDR3 contains 14 residues. Trimming shortened V by 0 bases and J by 4 bases, and 10 bases separated the two germline ends. Germline CDR1 SGDLS, CDR2 YYNGEE. The DNA for the CDR3 is TGTGCCAGCAGCGTAGGCCAGGGAGGCACTGAAGCTTTCTTT. Its translation is CASSVGQGGTEAFF.

This clone was detected a few times. The rearrangement joins TRBV19 to TRBJ2-7; possible D gene TRBD2, 6 bases. CDR3 length equals 15 residues. Germline-derived CDR1 and CDR2 are LNHDA and SQIVND (reference sequence). Trimming removed 7 bases from V and 2 bases from J, with 18 bases in between. The CDR3 nucleotides read TGTGCCAGTAAAGTCGGGGGTAGCGCGACCTACGAGCAGTACTTC. It codes for CASKVGGSATYEQYF. Together with reference TRBV19 and TRBJ2-7, the CDR3 gives the full variable domain: DGGITQSPKYLFRKEGQNVTLSCEQNLNHDAMYWYRQDPGQGLRLIYYSQIVNDFQKGDIAEGYSVSREKKESFPLTVTSAQKNPTAFYLCASKVGGSATYEQYFGPGTRLTVT.

The sample holds a few counts of this clone. The chain recombines TRBV6-5 with TRBJ1-5; 11 bases agree with TRBD1. The length of the CDR3 is 15 residues. Germline trimming cut 6 bases from V and 1 base from J; bases unmatched to any gene: 2. CDR1 and CDR2 (germline): MNHEY, SVGAGI. The CDR3 DNA is TGTGCCAGCAGCAGGGACAGGGGGAGCAATCAGCCCCAGCATTTT. Its translation: CASSRDRGSNQPQHF.

CDR3 sequence reads: CASSQTGGLRTEAFF. CDR3 in DNA: TGTGCCAGCAGCCAGACAGGGGGCCTTCGCACTGAAGCTTTCTTT. The chain uses TRBV5-4 and TRBJ1-1; 10 bases align to TRBD1. In germline, CDR1 is SGHNT, CDR2 YYREEE (reference sequence). V trimming: 4 bases; J trimming: 4 bases; junction bases outside the gene matches: 7. The CDR3 is 15 amino acids.

The J gene is TRBJ2-2, the V gene TRBV9; 10 positions match TRBD1. J lost 3 bases, V lost 1 base, and 6 bases had no gene match. CDR3 length: 17 amino acids. The germline gives CDR1 SGDLS, CDR2 YYNGEE. DNA of the CDR3: TGTGCCAGCAGCGTACTTAGCGGGACAGGGGACACCGGGGAGCTGTTTTTT. Its translation: CASSVLSGTGDTGELFF.

The chain employs TRBV7-2 and TRBJ2-5; 11 bases are a match to TRBD2. The germline gives CDR1 SGHTA, CDR2 FQGNSA. CDR3 length: 14 amino acids. With 5 bases clipped from V and 5 bases from J, the junction kept 4 bases outside the gene matches. CDR3 DNA sequence: TGTGCCAGCAGCCCACGGACTAGCGGGGAGACCCAGTACTTC. Its translation is CASSPRTSGETQYF.

The chain carries TRBV2 and TRBJ2-3; 10 bases are shared with TRBD2. Germline V lookup: CDR1 SNHLY, CDR2 FYNNEI. J lost 8 bases, V lost 5 bases, and 1 base had no gene match. This CDR3 spans 12 amino acids. The CDR3 nucleotides are TGTGCCAGCAGTCCTAGCGGGGGTACGCAGTATTTT. Protein sequence: CASSPSGGTQYF.

This clone was detected a few times. The genes are TRBV4-2 and TRBJ2-7, with D possibly TRBD1 on 6 matching bases. Germline V gene data show CDR1 as LGHNA and CDR2 as YNFKEQ. The V and J ends lost 1 base and 4 bases respectively, with 14 bases between them. The CDR3 is 15 residues long. CDR3 sequence reads: CASSQAWDTIYEQYF. CDR3 in DNA: TGTGCCAGCAGCCAAGCCTGGGACACCATTTACGAGCAGTACTTC.

The chain has TRBV3-1 (or the pseudogene TRBV3-2) and TRBJ1-2, with 7 bases that match TRBD1. V trimming: 0 bases; J trimming: 7 bases; junction bases outside the gene matches: 14. The CDR3 extends over 17 amino acids. Germline lookup yields CDR1 LGHDT and CDR2 YNNKEL (reference sequence). The chain's CDR3 is CASSQEGRGQFCSGYTF. The CDR3 coding sequence is TGTGCCAGCAGCCAAGAAGGAAGGGGACAGTTTTGTAGTGGCTACACCTTC.

This chain connects TRBV19 to TRBJ2-1; D is possibly TRBD2 (5 bases). The CDR3 sequence is 12 residues long. V lost 1 base and J 7 bases, leaving 5 bases between the germline ends. Per germline, CDR1 LNHDA and CDR2 SQIVND (reference sequence). The CDR3, as DNA: TGTGCCAGTAGTATAGGAGGGAATGAGCAGTTCTTC. Its translation is CASSIGGNEQFF.

This clone appeared a single time. The V call is TRBV11-2, the J call TRBJ2-5; tentatively, D is TRBD2 (6 bases). This CDR3 comprises 15 residues. The ends were cut back, 5 bases at V and 1 base at J, with 14 bases in the middle. Germline V gene data show CDR1 as SGHAT and CDR2 as FQNNGV. The CDR3 reads CASSPVGGAQETQYF. The DNA for the CDR3 is TGTGCCAGCAGCCCGGTGGGGGGTGCCCAAGAGACCCAGTACTTC.

A word on this clone: At the DNA level, this CDR3 is encoded by other sequences in the same sample as well. The J gene is TRBJ1-3, the V gene TRBV4-1; TRBD1 might be the D (6 bases). CDR3 length: 15 amino acids. V gave up 0 bases and J gave up 2 bases, with 8 bases separating them. Germline-derived CDR1 and CDR2 are MGHRA and YSYEKL. CDR3 nucleotides: TGCGCCAGCAGCCAAGAAGGGGGAACTGGAAACACCATATATTTT. Its protein is CASSQEGGTGNTIYF.

V usage is TRBV10-3 and J usage is TRBJ2-2, with D possibly TRBD1 on 6 matching bases. V gave up 4 bases and J gave up 4 bases, with 16 bases separating them. CDR3 length: 16 residues. CDR1 is ENHRY and CDR2 is SYGVKD in the germline V gene. The CDR3 here is CAISGPVEGGTGELFF. The CDR3 bases are TGTGCCATCAGTGGCCCCGTGGAAGGGGGCACCGGGGAGCTGTTTTTT.

The genes are TRBV4-2 and TRBJ2-7; the D gene is possibly TRBD2 (5 bases). Per germline, CDR1 LGHNA and CDR2 YNFKEQ. The CDR3 has 14 amino acids. V was shortened by 1 base and J by 0 bases, with 7 bases between the two germline ends. The CDR3 DNA sequence: TGTGCCAGCAGCCAAGTAGGGAGCTCCTACGAGCAGTACTTC. The encoded protein is CASSQVGSSYEQYF.

This rearrangement joins TRBV5-1 to TRBJ2-5, with 8 bases aligning to TRBD1. V lost 4 bases, J lost 5 bases, and 10 bases stayed unmatched. The CDR3 loop spans 15 amino acids. Germline V gene sequence: CDR1 SGHRS, CDR2 YFSETQ. The CDR3 coding sequence is TGCGCCAGCAGCGGGGACGGACAGGGCGTGGAGACCCAGTACTTC. It is translated as CASSGDGQGVETQYF.

The rearrangement links TRBV2 to TRBJ2-7; 8 bases align to TRBD1. J lost 2 bases, V lost 7 bases, and 4 bases had no gene match. Germline V gene lookup returns CDR1 SNHLY and CDR2 FYNNEI. This CDR3 contains 13 residues. CDR3: CASTRDRTYEQYF. CDR3 sequence (DNA): TGTGCCAGCACACGGGACAGGACCTACGAGCAGTACTTC.

The chain couples TRBV12-3 or TRBV12-4 to TRBJ2-7, with 8 bases identical to TRBD2. V dropped 6 bases and J dropped 7; count of bases not matched to a gene: 5. CDR3 length: 12 residues. In DNA, the CDR3 is TGTGCCAGCAGCCGCGGGGGGAGGGAGCAGTACTTC. This sequence encodes CASSRGGREQYF.

This chain links TRBV19 with TRBJ1-4; D unclear. Germline CDR1 is LNHDA and CDR2 is SQIVND (reference sequence). There are 13 residues in the CDR3. With 5 bases removed from V and 5 bases from J, the gap between germline ends came to 9 bases. CDR3 nucleotides: TGTGCCAGTAGTGACATTCGGAATGAAAAACTGTTTTTT. The encoded protein is CASSDIRNEKLFF. The full variable domain, rest sourced from reference TRBV19 and TRBJ1-4, is DGGITQSPKYLFRKEGQNVTLSCEQNLNHDAMYWYRQDPGQGLRLIYYSQIVNDFQKGDIAEGYSVSREKKESFPLTVTSAQKNPTAFYLCASSDIRNEKLFFGSGTQLSVL.

The chain joins TRBV6-6 to TRBJ1-3, with 8 bases identical to TRBD1. The germline gives CDR1 MNHNY, CDR2 SVGAGI (reference sequence). The CDR3 has 16 amino acids. The V gene end was trimmed by 10 bases and the J gene end by 2 bases; junction bases not matched to a gene: 13. CDR3 sequence: CATLRDRLFAGNTIYF. CDR3 nucleotide sequence: TGTGCCACCTTACGGGACAGGCTTTTCGCTGGAAACACCATATATTTT.

V gene TRBV2 combines with J gene TRBJ2-1, with TRBD2 as a possible D gene (6 bases). The germline CDR1 and CDR2 sequences are SNHLY and FYNNEI. The CDR3 consists of 13 residues. V shed 6 bases and J shed 8 bases, with 14 bases lying between them. CDR3 amino acids: CASSGGARYEQFF. The CDR3 nucleotides are TGTGCCAGCAGCGGCGGGGCTAGGTATGAGCAGTTCTTC.

This rearrangement joins TRBV6-5 to TRBJ2-1, with TRBD1 identical over 7 bases. The CDR3 totals 15 residues. V shed 1 base and J 8 bases; nucleotides not matched to a gene: 8. The germline V gene encodes CDR1 MNHEY and CDR2 SVGAGI. The DNA of the CDR3 is TGTGCCAGCAGTTACTTCGCAGGGGGTGTCGATGAGCAGTTCTTC. This translates into CASSYFAGGVDEQFF.